A single sample gave rise to the 22 T cell receptor beta chains below, sequenced in a study of cytomegalovirus exposure and HLA in healthy donors. Researchers ran the PCR with 60 Vbeta and 13 Jbeta primers. Sequenced by immunoSEQ multiplex PCR; TCRdb stores in-frame clones only, minus some. The repertoire holds 65,000 to 75,000 clones, with 68% as singletons. Sequencing was carried out using PBMCs. The receptors were gathered from a young woman in good health and CMV-seronegative.

This rearrangement joins TRBV5-6 to TRBJ2-7; 9 bases match TRBD2. From germline, CDR1 is SGHDT and CDR2 YYEEEE. The CDR3 totals 16 residues. After removal of 3 bases from V and 4 bases from J, the junction contained 11 bases not matched to a gene. The CDR3 bases are TGTGCCAGCAGCTGGGGGGGGCCTAGCGGGGCATACGAGCAGTACTTC. Amino acid sequence: CASSWGGPSGAYEQYF. Filled out from reference TRBV5-6 and TRBJ2-7, the complete variable domain reads DAGVTQSPTHLIKTRGQQVTLRCSPKSGHDTVSWYQQALGQGPQFIFQYYEEEERQRGNFPDRFSGHQFPNYSSELNVNALLLGDSALYLCASSWGGPSGAYEQYFGPGTRLTVT.

This clone has a handful of counts. The chain has TRBV2 and TRBJ2-3; TRBD2 matches 14 bases. The CDR3 totals 17 residues. V gave up 2 bases and J gave up 4 bases; unmatched junction bases: 5. CDR1 and CDR2 from the germline V gene are SNHLY and FYNNEI. DNA for the CDR3: TGTGCCAGCAGTGAATGGACTAGCGGGGGGTTAGCAGATACGCAGTATTTT. Translation: CASSEWTSGGLADTQYF.

CDR3 amino acids: CASSQDRSGNTIYF. The CDR3, as DNA: TGTGCCAGCAGCCAGGACAGGTCGGGAAACACCATATATTTT. The V call is TRBV7-9, the J call TRBJ1-3, with 7 bases matching TRBD1. This CDR3 region has 14 residues. V dropped 5 bases and J dropped 4; count of bases not matched to a gene: 5. Germline V gene lookup returns CDR1 SEHNR and CDR2 FQNEAQ (reference sequence).

This clone occurred a few times. The V gene is TRBV10-3, the J gene TRBJ1-1; 7 bases are shared with TRBD1. V trimming: 1 base; J trimming: 0 bases; junction bases outside the gene matches: 11. The CDR3 totals 18 residues. CDR1 and CDR2 from the germline V gene are ENHRY and SYGVKD. CDR3 amino acids: CAISEWPQGRGMNTEAFF. CDR3 nucleotides: TGTGCCATCAGTGAGTGGCCACAGGGGCGAGGCATGAACACTGAAGCTTTCTTT.

Concerning this clone itself: The junction departs from germline at one end; a sequencing error may be responsible. V is TRBV6-5 and J is TRBJ2-5, with TRBD2 matching over 7 bases. Per the germline V gene, CDR1 is MNHEY and CDR2 is SVGAGI. The CDR3 consists of 14 residues. The DNA of the CDR3 is TGTGCCAACAGTGGAGGGACTATCTCCGGGACCCAGTACTTC. Protein: CANSGGTISGTQYF.

This chain joins TRBV5-1 and TRBJ2-3; 7 nucleotides agree with TRBD1. In germline, CDR1 is SGHRS, CDR2 YFSETQ. Germline trimming cut 3 bases from V and 3 bases from J; bases unmatched to any gene: 4. The CDR3 loop spans 14 amino acids. The CDR3 DNA reads TGCGCCAGCAGCTCTAGCAGGGGGACAGATACGCAGTATTTT. Protein product: CASSSSRGTDTQYF. The full variable domain, in which reference TRBV5-1 and TRBJ2-3 provide the parts outside the CDR3, is KAGVTQTPRYLIKTRGQQVTLSCSPISGHRSVSWYQQTPGQGLQFLFEYFSETQRNKGNFPGRFSGRQFSNSRSEMNVSTLELGDSALYLCASSSSRGTDTQYFGPGTRLTVL.

The chain carries TRBV30 and TRBJ1-5, with D maybe TRBD1 (5 bases). The CDR3 is 13 amino acids. Germline loops: CDR1 GTSNPN, CDR2 SVGIG (reference sequence). V shed 1 base and J shed 3 bases, with 7 bases lying between them. CDR3 nucleotides: TGTGCCTGGAGTGGACAGTACAATCAGCCCCAGCATTTT. Translating gives CAWSGQYNQPQHF.

The V and J genes are TRBV4-3 and TRBJ2-1, with 9 bases that match TRBD2. This CDR3 comprises 19 residues. Germline V lookup: CDR1 LGHNA, CDR2 YSLEER. V lost 0 bases to trimming and J lost 4 bases; unmatched junction nucleotides: 13. The CDR3 region is CASSQDSGGGARIYNEQFF. In nucleotides, the CDR3 is TGCGCCAGCAGCCAAGATTCGGGCGGGGGGGCCCGAATATACAATGAGCAGTTCTTC.

This rearrangement joins TRBV7-2 to TRBJ1-1; no clear D gene. The V end lost 6 bases, the J end lost 4 bases, and 12 bases lay between the germline ends. The CDR3 runs 13 residues. The germline gives CDR1 SGHTA, CDR2 FQGNSA. The chain's CDR3 is CASSPNRGTEAFF. The CDR3 nucleotides are TGTGCCAGCAGTCCAAATCGGGGCACTGAAGCTTTCTTT. The complete variable domain, with remaining parts taken from reference TRBV7-2 and TRBJ1-1, reads GAGVSQSPSNKVTEKGKDVELRCDPISGHTALYWYRQSLGQGLEFLIYFQGNSAPDKSGLPSDRFSAERTGGSVSTLTIQRTQQEDSAVYLCASSPNRGTEAFFGQGTRLTVV.

A single count supports this clone. This chain links TRBV30 with TRBJ2-3; no definite D call. This CDR3 is 13 amino acids long. Germline CDR1 is GTSNPN and CDR2 is SVGIG (reference sequence). Trimming removed 0 bases from V and 2 bases from J, with 6 bases in between. The CDR3 protein is CAWSVTATDTQYF. The CDR3 DNA reads TGTGCCTGGAGTGTAACAGCCACAGATACGCAGTATTTT.

This rearrangement joins TRBV15 to TRBJ1-1, with D tentatively TRBD1 (6 bases). Per the germline V gene, CDR1 is LNHNV and CDR2 is YYDKDF (reference sequence). This CDR3 is built from 16 residues. The V gene lost 0 bases and the J gene lost 1 base, with 12 bases spanning the gap. CDR3 bases: TGTGCCACCAGCAGAGATCAAAGACAGGCGAACACTGAAGCTTTCTTT. Residues: CATSRDQRQANTEAFF.

The J gene is TRBJ1-2, the V gene TRBV5-1; D is undetermined. The V gene's germline CDR1 is SGHRS and CDR2 YFSETQ. The CDR3 contains 15 residues. Deletions cut 4 bases from V and 3 bases from J, with 16 bases between. CDR3 nucleotides: TGCGCCAGCAGCCCCAACCCCTCCGGGGACTATGGCTACACCTTC. This gives the protein CASSPNPSGDYGYTF.

The chain employs TRBV27 and TRBJ1-1; D is undetermined. Germline values: CDR1 MNHEY, CDR2 SMNVEV (reference sequence). The length of the CDR3 is 14 residues. V was trimmed by 4 bases and J by 0 bases, leaving 9 bases between them. For the CDR3, the DNA is TGTGCCAGCAGTTCGCAGACTCTGAACACTGAAGCTTTCTTT. It encodes CASSSQTLNTEAFF.

The chain is built from TRBV10-1 and TRBJ2-3; 12 positions agree with TRBD2. CDR1 and CDR2 from the germline V gene are WNHNN and SYGVQD (reference sequence). Trimming at V came to 1 base and at J to 1 base, leaving 0 bases not matched to a gene. The CDR3 is 16 residues long. The CDR3 nucleotides read TGCGCCAGCAGTGAGTGGACTAGCGGGGGCACAGATACGCAGTATTTT. It codes for CASSEWTSGGTDTQYF.

Only a few counts were recorded for this clone. The chain carries TRBV7-3 and TRBJ2-2; D might be TRBD1 (6 bases). The ends were cut back, 1 base at V and 6 bases at J, with 12 bases in the middle. The length of the CDR3 is 15 residues. Germline V gene lookup returns CDR1 SGHTA and CDR2 FQGTGA. The CDR3 sequence is CASSLMGSGAGELFF. CDR3 nucleotides: TGTGCCAGCAGCTTAATGGGTTCAGGGGCCGGGGAGCTGTTTTTT.

This clone was detected once. The chain has TRBV7-2 and TRBJ2-1; 7 nucleotides align to TRBD2. Unmatched junction bases numbered 3, after V lost 1 base and J lost 3 bases. Germline-derived CDR1 and CDR2 are SGHTA and FQGNSA. The CDR3 length is 15 residues. The CDR3 coding sequence is TGTGCCAGCAGCTTAGTAGCGGGTGACTACAATGAGCAGTTCTTC. Encoded protein: CASSLVAGDYNEQFF.

This clone appeared once. This chain connects TRBV27 to TRBJ2-5; D ambiguous. The end of the DNA is better explained by TRBJ2-7, so the J call may be wrong. Germline V gives CDR1 MNHEY, CDR2 SMNVEV (reference sequence). The CDR3 has 13 residues. The CDR3 sequence is CASSYLDSYEQYF. The CDR3 DNA reads TGTGCCAGCAGTTACCTCGATTCCTACGAGCAGTACTTC.

The genes are TRBV6-5 and TRBJ1-6, with TRBD1 identical over 10 bases. This CDR3 is built from 15 residues. In germline, CDR1 is MNHEY, CDR2 SVGAGI. The V segment lost 5 bases and the J segment 7 bases; nucleotides outside the gene matches: 5. DNA of the CDR3: TGTGCCAGCAGTAGAGACAGGGGGCGAAATTCACCCCTCCACTTT. The encoded protein is CASSRDRGRNSPLHF.

The CDR3 reads CASSWWTGREAFF. In DNA, the CDR3 is TGCGCCAGCAGCTGGTGGACAGGCCGGGAAGCTTTCTTT. The chain couples TRBV5-1 to TRBJ1-1; 7 bases are shared with TRBD1. The germline CDR1 and CDR2 sequences are SGHRS and YFSETQ. This CDR3 has 13 residues. V trimming: 3 bases; J trimming: 8 bases; junction bases outside the gene matches: 7.

The chain carries TRBV5-1 and TRBJ2-3, with TRBD2 matching over 8 bases. V was clipped by 7 bases and J by 2 bases; unmatched bases: 6. The germline V gene encodes CDR1 SGHRS and CDR2 YFSETQ. The CDR3 is made up of 14 amino acids. CDR3 region: CASATSGITDTQYF. The DNA for the CDR3 is TGCGCCAGCGCCACTAGCGGAATCACAGATACGCAGTATTTT.

The V call is TRBV10-3, the J call TRBJ1-1, with D possibly TRBD1 on 5 matching bases. V was cut by 9 bases and J by 2 bases, with 25 bases left in between. The germline V gene has CDR1 ENHRY and CDR2 SYGVKD. CDR3 length: 17 amino acids. Here the CDR3 DNA reads TGTGCCATGAGTAGCCGGGACGGAAGCGGGGGTAACACTGAAGCTTTCTTT. Amino acid sequence: CAMSSRDGSGGNTEAFF.

The J gene is TRBJ1-6, the V gene TRBV7-9; maybe TRBD1 (6 bases). With 4 bases removed from V and 6 bases from J, the gap between germline ends came to 13 bases. CDR1 SEHNR and CDR2 FQNEAQ come from the germline V gene (reference sequence). CDR3 length: 15 residues. The CDR3 protein is CASSSGQIINSPLHF. The CDR3 nucleotides read TGTGCCAGCAGCTCTGGACAGATAATTAATTCACCCCTCCACTTT.